This T cell receptor (beta chain) emerged from a study of identical twins. Concerning this clonotype itself: Its antigen is not identified.

V gave up 3 bases and J gave up 4 bases; unmatched junction bases: 11. CDR1 and CDR2 from the germline V gene are ENHRY and SYGVKD. This CDR3 contains 17 residues. Healthy Caucasians supplied all donations. MiXCR, run by TCRdb on the 5' RACE reads, gives a single entry per CDR3 protein. The profile shows some 1,600,000 distinct CDR3 sequences, 32% of them singletons. Study conclusions and caveats: For cord blood, abundant beta clonotypes had fewer insertions, unlike memory repertoires, which showed none.

The clonotype was recovered from a newborn girl in good health. Sequences were obtained from cord blood. This chain uses TRBV10-3 with TRBJ1-2, with TRBD1 matching over 10 bases. DNA of the CDR3: TGTGCCATCAGTGACAGCCTAGACAGGGGGCGCAGCTATGGCTACACCTTC. This translates into CAISDSLDRGRSYGYTF.